This T cell receptor (beta chain) was captured in a study of T cells in Graves' hyperthyroidism and ophthalmopathy. This clonotype occurred many times. As yet, its antigen is unknown. General study results and limits: Most thyroid clonotypes that were expanded above 0.001 also turned up in blood.

Trimming shortened V by 4 bases and J by 0 bases, and 7 bases separated the two germline ends. Germline CDR1 KGHSH, CDR2 LQKENI. The CDR3 has 14 residues. Amplification of TCR beta CDR3 regions used RNA as the template. A set of HTBI primers served as the primers for a first-round RT-PCR of the TCR CDR3. TCRdb called the multiplex PCR reads again in MiXCR, with one record for every CDR3 protein. The sample shows about 380,000 distinct CDR3 sequences, about a fifth of them seen only once. The source material was blood. The chain carries TRBV18 and TRBJ1-3; D possibly corresponds to TRBD1 (6 bases). This sequence was found in a man aged 18 to 35 with Graves' ophthalmopathy. CDR3 bases: TGTGCCAGCTCACGACAGGACTCTGGAAACACCATATATTTT. This gives the protein CASSRQDSGNTIYF.